The 31 T cell receptor beta chains presented below share a single source sample, sequenced in a study of shared clonotypes between healthy human individuals. TCRdb's copy holds only in-frame clones and misses some; the assay was immunoSEQ multiplex PCR. The sample lists around 560,000 clones, roughly 95% occurring once. CD45RO-negative cells were positively selected for CCR7, leaving out terminally differentiated effector memory CD45RA+ cells. Source material: naive CD8+ T cells sorted from blood. All receptors derive from a woman aged 25-40 years in good health.

This clone was seen just once. The chain joins TRBV6-1 to TRBJ1-2; 7 nucleotides match TRBD1. The CDR3 length is 15 residues. The germline V gene has CDR1 MNHNS and CDR2 SASEGT. The V gene end was trimmed by 6 bases and the J gene end by 3 bases; junction bases not matched to a gene: 10. Here the CDR3 reads CASSSRQGGDYGYTF. The CDR3 DNA reads as TGTGCCAGCAGCAGCAGACAGGGCGGCGACTATGGCTACACCTTC.

V is TRBV27 and J is TRBJ2-7; tentative D call: TRBD2 (5 bases). The germline gives CDR1 MNHEY, CDR2 SMNVEV (reference sequence). The germline V and J ends were trimmed by 3 bases and 2 bases, with 11 bases remaining between them. The CDR3 totals 14 residues. The chain's CDR3 is CASSLVARAYEQYF. CDR3 nucleotides: TGTGCCAGCAGTTTGGTGGCGCGGGCCTACGAGCAGTACTTC.

The chain couples TRBV7-8 to TRBJ2-5; 10 bases match TRBD2. CDR3 length: 17 residues. Germline V lookup: CDR1 SGHVS, CDR2 FQNEAQ. The V segment lost 3 bases and the J segment 3 bases; nucleotides outside the gene matches: 10. CDR3 DNA: TGTGCCAGCAGCTTGCTACTAGCGGGATCGGGAAAAGAGACCCAGTACTTC. This encodes CASSLLLAGSGKETQYF.

This clone was observed a single time. The chain joins TRBV27 to TRBJ2-7; 11 bases agree with TRBD2. Trimming at V came to 5 bases and at J to 2 bases, leaving 11 bases not matched to a gene. This CDR3 is built from 17 residues. The germline gives CDR1 MNHEY, CDR2 SMNVEV (reference sequence). The CDR3 is CASSPRGSGRATYEQYF. The DNA for the CDR3 is TGTGCCAGCAGTCCCCGGGGTAGCGGGAGGGCCACCTACGAGCAGTACTTC.

This chain joins TRBV14 and TRBJ1-2; D unresolved. The V end lost 1 base, the J end lost 1 base, and 13 bases lay between the germline ends. The CDR3 sequence is 16 residues long. Germline CDR1 reads SGHDN; CDR2 reads FVKESK. For the CDR3, the DNA is TGTGCCAGCAGCCAAGGGTTTTACGCAAGTAACTATGGCTACACCTTC. This translates into CASSQGFYASNYGYTF.

V usage is TRBV5-8 and J usage is TRBJ2-1; D gene ambiguous. Trimming pared 4 bases from V and 2 bases from J, leaving 10 bases between. Looked up from germline, CDR1 is SGHTS and CDR2 is YDEGEE. The CDR3 spans 14 residues. This CDR3 is CASSHPFAYNEQFF. For the CDR3, the DNA is TGTGCCAGCAGCCATCCCTTCGCCTACAATGAGCAGTTCTTC.

In this sample, this clone turned up once. The rearrangement links TRBV13 to TRBJ1-1; 7 positions match TRBD1. The CDR3 is made up of 14 amino acids. The junction had 4 bases not matched to a gene; V was cut back by 5 bases and J by 1 base. Germline V gene lookup returns CDR1 PRHDT and CDR2 FYEKMQ (reference sequence). The CDR3 bases are TGTGCCAGCAGCCCCCGGACAGGGAACACTGAAGCTTTCTTT. The encoded protein is CASSPRTGNTEAFF.

The CDR3 DNA reads as TGTGCCAGCAGCCTCCCCCCTAGCGGAAACAATGAGCAGTTCTTC. Translated: CASSLPPSGNNEQFF. The chain carries TRBV7-9 and TRBJ2-1, with 7 nucleotides matching TRBD2. Germline trimming cut 5 bases from V and 5 bases from J; bases unmatched to any gene: 9. Germline-derived CDR1 and CDR2 are SEHNR and FQNEAQ (reference sequence). The CDR3 is made up of 15 amino acids.

The rearrangement uses TRBV5-4 and TRBJ1-3; the D gene is possibly TRBD1 (5 bases). CDR1 and CDR2 (germline): SGHNT, YYREEE (reference sequence). This CDR3 spans 16 amino acids. V was cut by 2 bases and J by 3 bases, with 15 bases left in between. CDR3 DNA: TGTGCCAGCAGCTTCCCGCAGGGTTTAATTGGAAACACCATATATTTT. Translating gives CASSFPQGLIGNTIYF.

V usage is TRBV11-2 and J usage is TRBJ1-4; TRBD1 might be the D (5 bases). V lost 0 bases to trimming and J lost 8 bases, with 13 bases between them. The germline V gene encodes CDR1 SGHAT and CDR2 FQNNGV. The CDR3 runs to 15 residues. CDR3: CASSLDQGGNEKLFF. As DNA, the CDR3 is TGTGCCAGCAGCTTAGATCAGGGAGGGAACGAAAAACTGTTTTTT. Full variable domain (rest looked up from reference TRBV11-2 and TRBJ1-4): EAGVAQSPRYKIIEKRQSVAFWCNPISGHATLYWYQQILGQGPKLLIQFQNNGVVDDSQLPKDRFSAERLKGVDSTLKIQPAKLEDSAVYLCASSLDQGGNEKLFFGSGTQLSVL.

The J gene is TRBJ2-7, the V gene TRBV6-5; unclear D gene. CDR1 is MNHEY and CDR2 is SVGAGI in the germline V gene. V was shortened by 2 bases and J by 0 bases, with 11 bases between the two germline ends. This CDR3 is built from 15 residues. The CDR3, as DNA: TGTGCCAGCAGTTACGGCCCTTTCAGCTCCTACGAGCAGTACTTC. Protein: CASSYGPFSSYEQYF.

The J gene is TRBJ1-6, the V gene TRBV28; D is unresolved. The CDR3 loop spans 10 amino acids. Germline V lookup: CDR1 MDHEN, CDR2 SYDVKM. V was shortened by 7 bases and J by 5 bases, with 0 bases between the two germline ends. DNA for the CDR3: TGTGCCAGCAATAATTCACCCCTCCACTTT. Translated, it gives CASNNSPLHF.

This clone was seen only once. The V and J genes are TRBV7-9 and TRBJ2-7, with D perhaps TRBD1 (6 bases). Trimming removed 3 bases at V and 0 bases at J, with 9 bases between. Germline assignment: CDR1 SEHNR and CDR2 FQNEAQ (reference sequence). CDR3 length: 14 residues. CDR3 loop: CASSFDRSSYEQYF. As DNA, the CDR3 is TGTGCCAGCAGCTTTGACAGGAGCTCCTACGAGCAGTACTTC.

The rearrangement uses TRBV27 and TRBJ2-7; D gene ambiguous. The V gene's germline CDR1 is MNHEY and CDR2 SMNVEV (reference sequence). V shed 7 bases and J shed 5 bases, with 12 bases lying between them. The CDR3 has 12 amino acids. This chain's CDR3 is CASTNRRNEQYF. Written as DNA, the CDR3 is TGTGCCAGCACAAACAGACGGAACGAGCAGTACTTC.

In this sample, this clone turned up a few times. The chain carries TRBV6-6 and TRBJ1-1; D possibly corresponds to TRBD1 (6 bases). Germline assignment: CDR1 MNHNY and CDR2 SVGAGI (reference sequence). Between the trimmed V and J ends, which lost 10 bases and 2 bases, there was a span of 11 bases. The CDR3 sequence is 12 residues long. CDR3 sequence: CATGQLNTEAFF. CDR3 in DNA: TGTGCCACCGGACAGCTAAACACTGAAGCTTTCTTT.

Remarks on this clone: The junction does not match germline at one end; this may be a read error. The CDR3 is CASSLWEGLQFF. CDR3 nucleotide sequence: TGTGCCAGTAGTTTATGGGAGGGACTTCAGTTCTTC. The chain couples TRBV28 to TRBJ2-1; TRBD2 matches at 7 bases. From germline, CDR1 is MDHEN and CDR2 SYDVKM. The CDR3 consists of 12 residues.

The CDR3 sequence: CASSLFEGVTDTQYF. The CDR3 nucleotides are TGTGCCAGCAGCTTATTCGAGGGAGTGACAGATACGCAGTATTTT. The chain has TRBV7-8 and TRBJ2-3, with D possibly being TRBD2 (5 bases). The CDR3 covers 15 residues. The germline V and J ends were trimmed by 2 bases and 3 bases, with 12 bases remaining between them. Germline assignment: CDR1 SGHVS and CDR2 FQNEAQ.

Comments on this clone: Within the sample, other DNA sequences also encode this same CDR3. The chain combines TRBV9 with TRBJ2-7; 9 nucleotides agree with TRBD2. Trimming removed 2 bases from V and 1 base from J; junction bases left unmatched: 4. This CDR3 is built from 15 residues. From germline, CDR1 is SGDLS and CDR2 YYNGEE. Here the CDR3 reads CASSVSSGSSYEQYF. For the CDR3, the DNA is TGTGCCAGCAGCGTCAGTAGCGGGAGTTCCTACGAGCAGTACTTC.

The V and J genes are TRBV28 and TRBJ2-1; D is perhaps TRBD1 (5 bases). Looked up from germline, CDR1 is MDHEN and CDR2 is SYDVKM. Deletions cut 7 bases from V and 3 bases from J, with 13 bases between. The CDR3 is 14 amino acids. The chain's CDR3 is CASIGDRIYNEQFF. CDR3 nucleotide sequence: TGTGCCAGCATTGGCGACAGAATCTACAATGAGCAGTTCTTC.

This sequence joins TRBV13 and TRBJ2-4; no definite D call. The V and J ends lost 0 bases and 5 bases respectively, with 5 bases between them. The CDR3 has 13 amino acids. CDR1 is PRHDT, CDR2 FYEKMQ, per germline (reference sequence). CDR3 protein: CASSLGQQNIQYF. DNA for the CDR3: TGTGCCAGCAGCTTAGGACAGCAAAACATTCAGTACTTC.

V gene TRBV11-2 combines with J gene TRBJ2-2, with D unresolved. V lost 5 bases and J lost 3, with 7 bases in between. The germline V gene has CDR1 SGHAT and CDR2 FQNNGV. The CDR3 consists of 13 residues. DNA of the CDR3: TGTGCCAGCAGCCCCCCATACACCGGGGAGCTGTTTTTT. Protein product: CASSPPYTGELFF.

This clone was observed a single time. V gene TRBV9 combines with J gene TRBJ2-4, with a weak D call TRBD2 (5 bases). Germline assignment: CDR1 SGDLS and CDR2 YYNGEE. With 3 bases removed from V and 10 bases from J, the gap between germline ends came to 14 bases. The CDR3 covers 13 residues. The CDR3 spells CASSETDPGIQYF. Written as DNA, the CDR3 is TGTGCCAGCAGCGAGACCGACCCGGGGATTCAGTACTTC.

The V call is TRBV7-6, the J call TRBJ2-5; D gene ambiguous. Germline CDR1 reads SGHVS; CDR2 reads FNYEAQ. The CDR3 is 14 residues long. Trimming pared 5 bases from V and 0 bases from J, leaving 10 bases between. DNA for the CDR3: TGTGCCAGCAGCGCCCGTTCGTACCAAGAGACCCAGTACTTC. This encodes CASSARSYQETQYF.

The CDR3 sequence: CASSVGSSYANEQFF. The CDR3 DNA reads as TGTGCCAGCAGCGTAGGGTCTAGTTACGCAAATGAGCAGTTCTTC. The V and J genes are TRBV9 and TRBJ2-1; no clear D gene. Per the germline V gene, CDR1 is SGDLS and CDR2 is YYNGEE. The CDR3 runs to 15 residues. Trimming took off 0 bases at V and 7 bases at J, with 14 bases between the two ends.

The chain combines TRBV5-1 with TRBJ2-7; tentatively, D is TRBD2 (6 bases). The length of the CDR3 is 14 residues. Between the trimmed V and J ends, which lost 3 bases and 4 bases, there was a span of 14 bases. Germline values: CDR1 SGHRS, CDR2 YFSETQ. DNA of the CDR3: TGCGCCAGCAGCTCCGGGACTTTGCTTTACGAGCAGTACTTC. This encodes CASSSGTLLYEQYF.

The chain links TRBV7-2 to TRBJ2-7; perhaps D is TRBD1 or TRBD2 (5 bases each). The V and J ends lost 5 bases and 3 bases respectively, with 11 bases between them. This CDR3 is 13 amino acids long. Germline V gives CDR1 SGHTA, CDR2 FQGNSA. CDR3 in amino acids: CASSIRDDYEQYF. CDR3 DNA sequence: TGTGCCAGCAGCATAAGGGACGACTACGAGCAGTACTTC. Filled out from reference TRBV7-2 and TRBJ2-7, the complete variable domain reads GAGVSQSPSNKVTEKGKDVELRCDPISGHTALYWYRQSLGQGLEFLIYFQGNSAPDKSGLPSDRFSAERTGGSVSTLTIQRTQQEDSAVYLCASSIRDDYEQYFGPGTRLTVT.

This chain connects TRBV29-1 to TRBJ1-1; D unresolved. In germline, CDR1 is SQVTM, CDR2 ANQGSEA. Trimming left V 3 bases short and J 4 bases short, with 21 bases between. The CDR3 loop spans 16 amino acids. CDR3 protein: CSVDGLSGFLGTEAFF. CDR3 nucleotide sequence: TGCAGCGTTGATGGTTTATCTGGATTTTTAGGCACTGAAGCTTTCTTT. Based on the CDR3 plus reference TRBV29-1 and TRBJ1-1, the full variable domain is SAVISQKPSRDICQRGTSLTIQCQVDSQVTMMFWYRQQPGQSLTLIATANQGSEATYESGFVIDKFPISRPNLTFSTLTVSNMSPEDSSIYLCSVDGLSGFLGTEAFFGQGTRLTVV.

The rearrangement joins TRBV7-9 to TRBJ2-7, with 9 bases that match TRBD1. The germline V gene has CDR1 SEHNR and CDR2 FQNEAQ (reference sequence). The CDR3 consists of 13 residues. Losses at the gene ends were 4 bases for V and 10 bases for J; bases not matched to a gene: 8. The CDR3 DNA is TGTGCCAGCAGCTCGGGACAGGGATATCCCCAGTACTTC. It specifies CASSSGQGYPQYF.

The rearrangement uses TRBV5-6 and TRBJ1-1; D unresolved. Trimming removed 4 bases at V and 7 bases at J, with 23 bases between. Germline assignment: CDR1 SGHDT and CDR2 YYEEEE. The CDR3 loop spans 16 amino acids. Here the CDR3 reads CASSPYTVTKTLEAFF. The CDR3 DNA reads as TGTGCCAGCAGCCCTTACACGGTCACCAAAACGCTTGAAGCTTTCTTT.

The rearrangement joins TRBV28 to TRBJ2-1; a weak D match, TRBD1 (5 bases). The CDR3 runs to 17 residues. Germline V gene data show CDR1 as MDHEN and CDR2 as SYDVKM. Between the trimmed V and J ends, which lost 6 bases and 4 bases, there was a span of 22 bases. The CDR3 spells CASRGFIGEPPYNEQFF. The CDR3 DNA is TGTGCCAGCAGAGGGTTTATAGGGGAACCCCCTTACAATGAGCAGTTCTTC.

This chain connects TRBV6-5 to TRBJ2-7; D might be TRBD2 (6 bases). CDR3 length: 13 amino acids. Germline-derived CDR1 and CDR2 are MNHEY and SVGAGI. V was shortened by 11 bases and J by 3 bases, with 17 bases between the two germline ends. The CDR3 DNA follows: TGTGCCTCTAGCCCCGGGGAGGTCTACGAGCAGTACTTC. Its translation is CASSPGEVYEQYF.